This T cell receptor beta chain was captured by sequencing in a study of shared clonotypes between healthy human individuals. Comments on this clone: One end of the junction fails to match germline, which may point to a read error. Other nucleotide sequences from this sample produce the same CDR3.

This table comes from immunoSEQ multiplex PCR, and its TCRdb copy is limited to in-frame clones, with some not included. Seen here are around 2,000,000 clones, approximately 95% observed once, and the top ten hold roughly 0.13%. The CDR3 consists of 13 residues. Germline V gives CDR1 LGHNA, CDR2 YSLEER. This chain joins TRBV4-3 and TRBJ1-5, with no clear D. This TCR was sampled from a man aged 18 to 30 in good health. Sequencing was performed on naive CD4+ T cells sorted from blood. The subset is: CD45RA+ positively selected. This chain's CDR3 is CASSQVRNQPQHF. The CDR3 DNA is TGCGCCAGCAGCCAAGTAAGGAATCAGCCTCAGCATTTT.